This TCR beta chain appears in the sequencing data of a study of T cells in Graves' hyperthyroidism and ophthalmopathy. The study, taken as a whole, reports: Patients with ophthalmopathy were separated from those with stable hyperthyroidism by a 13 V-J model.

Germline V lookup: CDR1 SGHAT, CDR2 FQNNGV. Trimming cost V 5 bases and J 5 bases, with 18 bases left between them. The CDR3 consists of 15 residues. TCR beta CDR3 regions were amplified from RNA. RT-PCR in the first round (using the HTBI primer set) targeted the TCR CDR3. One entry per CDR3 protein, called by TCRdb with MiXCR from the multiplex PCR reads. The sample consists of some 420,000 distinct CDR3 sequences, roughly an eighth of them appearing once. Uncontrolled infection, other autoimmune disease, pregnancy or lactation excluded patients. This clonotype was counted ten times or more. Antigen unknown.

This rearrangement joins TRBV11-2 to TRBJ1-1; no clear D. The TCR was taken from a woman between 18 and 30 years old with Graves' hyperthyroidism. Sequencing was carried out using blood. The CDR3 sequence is CASSPSPARVTEAFF. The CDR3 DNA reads TGTGCCAGCAGCCCCTCACCCGCCCGCGTGACTGAAGCTTTCTTT.